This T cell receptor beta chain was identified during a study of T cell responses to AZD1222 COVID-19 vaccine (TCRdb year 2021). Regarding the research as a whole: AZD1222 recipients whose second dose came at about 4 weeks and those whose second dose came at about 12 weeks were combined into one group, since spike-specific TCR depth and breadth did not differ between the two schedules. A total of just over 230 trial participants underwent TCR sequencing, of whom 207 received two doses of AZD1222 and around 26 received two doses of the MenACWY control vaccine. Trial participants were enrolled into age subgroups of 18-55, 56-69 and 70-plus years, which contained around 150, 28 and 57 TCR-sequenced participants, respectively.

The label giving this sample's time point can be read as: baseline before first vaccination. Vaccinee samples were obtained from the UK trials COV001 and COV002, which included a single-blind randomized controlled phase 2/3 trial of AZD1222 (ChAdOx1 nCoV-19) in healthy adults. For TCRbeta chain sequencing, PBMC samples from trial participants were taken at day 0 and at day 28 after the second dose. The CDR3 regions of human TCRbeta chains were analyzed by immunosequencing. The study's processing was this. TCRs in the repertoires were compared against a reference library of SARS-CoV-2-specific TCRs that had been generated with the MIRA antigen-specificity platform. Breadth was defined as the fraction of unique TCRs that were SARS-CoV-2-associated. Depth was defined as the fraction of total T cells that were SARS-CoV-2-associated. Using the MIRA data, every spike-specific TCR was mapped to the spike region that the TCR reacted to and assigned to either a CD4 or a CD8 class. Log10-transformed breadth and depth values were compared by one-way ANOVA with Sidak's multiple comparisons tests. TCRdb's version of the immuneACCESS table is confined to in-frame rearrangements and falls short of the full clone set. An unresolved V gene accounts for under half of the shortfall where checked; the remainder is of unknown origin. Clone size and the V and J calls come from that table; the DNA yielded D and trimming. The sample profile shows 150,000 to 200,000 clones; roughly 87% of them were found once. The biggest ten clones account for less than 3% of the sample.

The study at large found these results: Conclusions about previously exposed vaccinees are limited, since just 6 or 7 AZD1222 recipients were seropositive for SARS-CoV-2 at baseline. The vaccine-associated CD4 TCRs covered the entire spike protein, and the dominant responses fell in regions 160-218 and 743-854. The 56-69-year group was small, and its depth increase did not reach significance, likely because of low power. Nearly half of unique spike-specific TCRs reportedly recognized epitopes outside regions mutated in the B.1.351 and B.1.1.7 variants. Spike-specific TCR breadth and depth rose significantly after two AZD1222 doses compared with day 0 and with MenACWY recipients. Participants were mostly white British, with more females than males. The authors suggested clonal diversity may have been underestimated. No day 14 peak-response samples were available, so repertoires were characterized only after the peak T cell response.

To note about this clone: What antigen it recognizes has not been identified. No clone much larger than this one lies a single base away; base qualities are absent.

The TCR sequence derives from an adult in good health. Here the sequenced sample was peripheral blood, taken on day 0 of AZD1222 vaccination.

The encoded CDR3 is CASRLRLDSSSPLHF. At the DNA level, the sequence is TGTGCCAGCAGGTTGCGCCTGGACAGCAGTTCACCCCTCCACTTT. The sequence is built from TRBV6-5 and TRBJ1-6; a tentative D match to TRBD1 spans 6 bases. From the cysteine up to the phenylalanine, the CDR3 has a length of 15 residues. Only CDR3 DNA remains: 45 bases, in frame from the first base. In the germline V gene, CDR1 corresponds to MNHEY and CDR2 to SVGAGI. V lost 6 bases and J lost 9 bases; the stretch between them is 18 bases long.